This T cell receptor beta chain was profiled in a study of OX40 agonist ivuxolimab in advanced cancers. Background on the study: Patients received ivuxolimab, an intravenous treatment, every 2 weeks at 0.01 to 10 mg/kg. Cohort: 65% to 90% men, mean age approximately 66, aged roughly 23 to 79.

About this clone itself: Its target is not known.

Only in-frame clones appear in the TCRdb table, and some are missing; sequencing was by immunoSEQ multiplex PCR. The top ten clones hold around 25% of a sample with over 50,000 clones, roughly 90% of them seen once. Trimming removed 3 bases at V and 5 bases at J, with 8 bases between. Per germline, CDR1 MGHRA and CDR2 YSYEKL. This CDR3 is built from 13 residues. Study conclusions and caveats: There was clonal expansion of CD4+ and CD8+ blood T cells by week 6 at 0.1 to 3.0 mg/kg.

This material consisted of CD4+ or CD8+ T cells sorted from blood, taken in a trial of the OX40 agonist ivuxolimab. The chain has TRBV4-1 and TRBJ1-5; D uncertain. The receptor comes from an adult with an advanced solid tumor such as melanoma, head and neck, liver or kidney cancer. CDR3 residues: CASSQTPDQPQHF. In nucleotides, the CDR3 is TGCGCCAGCAGCCAGACCCCCGATCAGCCCCAGCATTTT.